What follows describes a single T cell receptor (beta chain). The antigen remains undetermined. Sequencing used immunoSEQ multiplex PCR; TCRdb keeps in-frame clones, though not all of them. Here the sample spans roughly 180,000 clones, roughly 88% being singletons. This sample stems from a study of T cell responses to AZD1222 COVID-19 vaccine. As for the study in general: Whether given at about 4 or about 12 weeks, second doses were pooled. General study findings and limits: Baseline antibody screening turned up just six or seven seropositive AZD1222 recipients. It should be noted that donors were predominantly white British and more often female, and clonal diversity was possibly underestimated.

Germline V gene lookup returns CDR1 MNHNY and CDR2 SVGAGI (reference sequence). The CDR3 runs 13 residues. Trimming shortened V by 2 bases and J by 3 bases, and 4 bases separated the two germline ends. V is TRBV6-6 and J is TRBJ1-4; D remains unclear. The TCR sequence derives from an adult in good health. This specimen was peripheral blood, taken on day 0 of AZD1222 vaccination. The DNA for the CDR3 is TGTGCCAGCAGTTACCGATCTAATGAAAAACTGTTTTTT. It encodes CASSYRSNEKLFF.